These 11 T cell receptor beta chains came from one sample sequenced in a study of blood T cell repertoires in COVID-19. Profiled with immunoSEQ multiplex PCR; TCRdb holds only in-frame clones, not every one. The sample holds approximately 270,000 clones, about nine tenths seen once. The sample comprised PBMCs or T cells enriched from blood (not recorded which). These receptor sequences come from a woman between 55 and 75 years old who had recovered from COVID-19.

CDR3 residues: CASSLAGDGLRYEQYF. In nucleotides, the CDR3 is TGCGCCAGCAGCTTGGCCGGCGACGGGTTAAGGTACGAGCAGTACTTC. The chain couples TRBV5-1 to TRBJ2-7; D call uncertain. CDR1 SGHRS and CDR2 YFSETQ come from the germline V gene. V gave up 0 bases and J gave up 4 bases, with 17 bases separating them. The CDR3 consists of 16 residues.

The rearrangement links TRBV2 to TRBJ1-4; D remains unclear. This CDR3 contains 14 residues. Deletions cut 8 bases from V and 7 bases from J, with 17 bases between. CDR1 is SNHLY, CDR2 FYNNEI, per germline. The CDR3 spells CASRAETRGEKLFF. The CDR3 region has the DNA TGTGCCAGCCGGGCGGAAACACGGGGTGAAAAACTGTTTTTT. Together with reference TRBV2 and TRBJ1-4, the CDR3 gives the full variable domain: EPEVTQTPSHQVTQMGQEVILRCVPISNHLYFYWYRQILGQKVEFLVSFYNNEISEKSEIFDDQFSVERPDGSNFTLKIRSTKLEDSAMYFCASRAETRGEKLFFGSGTQLSVL.

J is TRBJ2-1 and V is TRBV27; tentatively, D is TRBD2 (6 bases). This CDR3 is 14 amino acids long. Germline values: CDR1 MNHEY, CDR2 SMNVEV (reference sequence). Trimming took off 5 bases at V and 6 bases at J, with 14 bases between the two ends. Here the CDR3 DNA reads TGTGCCAGCAGTCGGTACGGGACTCTCAATGAGCAGTTCTTC. Its translation: CASSRYGTLNEQFF.

CDR3: CASSQLQGSYTGELFF. The CDR3 nucleotides are TGTGCCAGCAGCCAGTTACAGGGCTCGTACACCGGGGAGCTGTTTTTT. This chain joins TRBV3-1 (or the pseudogene TRBV3-2) and TRBJ2-2, with a weak D call TRBD1 (6 bases). V was cut by 3 bases and J by 3 bases, with 14 bases left in between. The germline V gene has CDR1 LGHDT and CDR2 YNNKEL (reference sequence). This CDR3 comprises 16 residues.

The chain employs TRBV7-9 and TRBJ1-6; no firm D call. This CDR3 contains 14 residues. Trimming cost V 1 base and J 5 bases, with 6 bases left between them. The germline V gene has CDR1 SEHNR and CDR2 FQNEAQ (reference sequence). CDR3 DNA: TGTGCCAGCAGCTTAGAGACTAATAATTCACCCCTCCACTTT. Translated: CASSLETNNSPLHF.

As DNA, the CDR3 is TGTGCCAGCAGGGGACAGGGGGCAATTGTCTCACCCCTCCACTTT. Protein: CASRGQGAIVSPLHF. The rearrangement links TRBV6-5 to TRBJ1-6; 12 bases fit TRBD1. CDR1 and CDR2 (germline): MNHEY, SVGAGI. The CDR3 totals 15 residues. The V segment lost 6 bases and the J segment 10 bases; nucleotides outside the gene matches: 7.

V usage is TRBV7-9 and J usage is TRBJ1-2; tentatively, D is TRBD1 (5 bases). In germline, CDR1 is SEHNR, CDR2 FQNEAQ (reference sequence). The CDR3 extends over 16 amino acids. V dropped 7 bases and J dropped 1 base, with 19 bases sitting between them. This CDR3 reads CASTFGVRGDNYGYTF. DNA of the CDR3: TGTGCCAGCACCTTCGGGGTTCGGGGGGATAACTATGGCTACACCTTC.

The CDR3: CASSPRGGTGELFF. The CDR3 coding sequence is TGTGCCAGCAGTCCGCGGGGGGGCACCGGGGAGCTGTTTTTT. The V and J genes are TRBV27 and TRBJ2-2; TRBD2 aligns across 9 bases. Germline V gene sequence: CDR1 MNHEY, CDR2 SMNVEV (reference sequence). Trimming cost V 5 bases and J 4 bases; bases outside gene matches: 2. This CDR3 is built from 14 residues.

The J gene is TRBJ1-1, the V gene TRBV28; possible D gene TRBD1, 5 bases. Germline V lookup: CDR1 MDHEN, CDR2 SYDVKM. The V and J ends lost 7 bases and 7 bases respectively, with 25 bases between them. This CDR3 contains 16 residues. Written as DNA, the CDR3 is TGTGCCAGCACCGTACAGTCGGCGGAGGGGTTGCTTGAAGCTTTCTTT. Its protein is CASTVQSAEGLLEAFF.

The genes are TRBV19 and TRBJ1-2, with 8 bases fitting TRBD1. Germline CDR1 reads LNHDA; CDR2 reads SQIVND (reference sequence). CDR3 size: 14 residues. The V gene end was trimmed by 3 bases and the J gene end by 5 bases; junction bases not matched to a gene: 5. The CDR3 DNA is TGTGCCAGTAGTATCCCCGGACAGGGTTATGGCTACACCTTC. This gives the protein CASSIPGQGYGYTF.

The rearrangement links TRBV10-3 to TRBJ1-1, with 8 bases that match TRBD1. After removal of 7 bases from V and 1 base from J, the junction contained 23 bases not matched to a gene. From germline, CDR1 is ENHRY and CDR2 SYGVKD. The CDR3 length is 20 residues. The CDR3 protein is CAIMAGAGGGLFGSNTEAFF. The CDR3 DNA follows: TGTGCCATCATGGCGGGGGCAGGGGGCGGTTTATTTGGATCGAACACTGAAGCTTTCTTT.